The T cell receptor (beta chain) described here comes from a study of technical replicates of blood from a handful of donors. V lost 6 bases and J lost 5, with 17 bases in between. This CDR3 spans 15 amino acids. Germline V CDR1 and CDR2: MNHNY, SVGAGI (reference sequence). TCRdb's copy holds only in-frame clones and misses some; the assay was immunoSEQ multiplex PCR. The table has over 15,000 clones, around 84% seen once. The clonotype was recovered from a human donor in good health. The J gene is TRBJ2-1, the V gene TRBV6-6; the D gene is possibly TRBD2 (6 bases). Material: PBMCs. DNA for the CDR3: TGTGCCAGCAGCCAGCGGAATAGCGGCAACAATGAGCAGTTCTTC. It codes for CASSQRNSGNNEQFF.